This T cell receptor beta chain was identified during a study of cytomegalovirus exposure and HLA in healthy donors. Per germline, CDR1 MNHEY and CDR2 SMNVEV (reference sequence). This CDR3 is built from 15 residues. V dropped 4 bases and J dropped 4; count of bases not matched to a gene: 7. Researchers ran the PCR with 60 Vbeta and 13 Jbeta primers. The repertoire was sequenced with immunoSEQ multiplex PCR; TCRdb's copy has only in-frame clones and lacks some. This table has over 65,000 clones, about four fifths appearing once. This chain uses TRBV27 with TRBJ2-1, with TRBD2 identical over 7 bases. What was sequenced was PBMCs. The receptor's source is a woman between 40 and 50 years old in good health and CMV-seropositive. The CDR3 coding sequence is TGTGCCAGCAGTTCTGGAGGGCGGGGGTACAATGAGCAGTTCTTC. Translated, it gives CASSSGGRGYNEQFF.